These 14 T cell receptor beta chains originate from one sample sequenced in a study of blood T cell repertoires in COVID-19. Here immunoSEQ multiplex PCR was the method, and the copy in TCRdb shows in-frame clones only, minus some. The repertoire holds 150,000 or so clones, with under 95% as singletons. Sequencing used peripheral blood. The receptors were gathered from a man between 50 and 59 years old with acute or convalescent COVID-19.

The J gene is TRBJ2-2, the V gene TRBV19, with D perhaps matching TRBD1 (6 bases). Trimming pared 6 bases from V and 6 bases from J, leaving 14 bases between. Germline-derived CDR1 and CDR2 are LNHDA and SQIVND (reference sequence). The CDR3 is 14 amino acids. CDR3 in DNA: TGTGCCAGTAGGCAGGGGCAACGATCCGGGGAGCTGTTTTTT. This codes for CASRQGQRSGELFF.

The chain carries TRBV29-1 and TRBJ2-5; 8 bases line up with TRBD1. This CDR3 spans 14 amino acids. V shed 4 bases and J 2 bases; nucleotides not matched to a gene: 6. Germline V gene lookup returns CDR1 SQVTM and CDR2 ANQGSEA. CDR3 region: CSVGGQVGQETQYF. The CDR3 nucleotides read TGCAGCGTTGGGGGACAGGTGGGACAAGAGACCCAGTACTTC.

V gene TRBV7-9 combines with J gene TRBJ1-1, with TRBD1 as a possible D gene (6 bases). V lost 3 bases and J lost 5, with 13 bases in between. Per germline, CDR1 SEHNR and CDR2 FQNEAQ (reference sequence). CDR3 length: 14 residues. Written as DNA, the CDR3 is TGTGCCAGCAGCTTGCCAGGGGATAGGACTGAAGCTTTCTTT. It translates to CASSLPGDRTEAFF.

This chain joins TRBV19 and TRBJ2-2; 8 bases line up with TRBD1. In germline, CDR1 is LNHDA, CDR2 SQIVND (reference sequence). The CDR3 covers 15 residues. The junction had 5 bases not matched to a gene; V was cut back by 3 bases and J by 5 bases. This chain's CDR3 is CASSIGQGATGELFF. Here the CDR3 DNA reads TGTGCCAGTAGTATTGGCCAGGGGGCGACCGGGGAGCTGTTTTTT. The whole variable domain, filled in from reference TRBV19 and TRBJ2-2, reads DGGITQSPKYLFRKEGQNVTLSCEQNLNHDAMYWYRQDPGQGLRLIYYSQIVNDFQKGDIAEGYSVSREKKESFPLTVTSAQKNPTAFYLCASSIGQGATGELFFGEGSRLTVL.

The chain links TRBV10-3 to TRBJ2-3; D remains unclear. Germline CDR1 is ENHRY and CDR2 is SYGVKD. There are 12 residues in the CDR3. V was cut by 2 bases and J by 3 bases, with 3 bases left in between. The CDR3 loop reads CAISEPTDTQYF. CDR3 nucleotides: TGTGCCATCAGTGAGCCAACAGATACGCAGTATTTT.

The gene calls are TRBV7-9 and TRBJ2-3; 7 bases fit TRBD2. The CDR3 runs to 16 residues. CDR1 and CDR2 from the germline V gene are SEHNR and FQNEAQ (reference sequence). The J segment lost 3 bases and the V segment lost 5 bases, leaving 11 bases of the junction unmatched. The CDR3 DNA reads TGTGCCAGCAGCCTGAGACGGGGGGTAGGGACAGATACGCAGTATTTT. It yields the protein CASSLRRGVGTDTQYF.

The V gene is TRBV19, the J gene TRBJ2-2, with a weak D call TRBD2 (6 bases). The CDR3 consists of 20 residues. The germline V gene encodes CDR1 LNHDA and CDR2 SQIVND (reference sequence). Trimming took off 0 bases at V and 1 base at J, with 21 bases between the two ends. The CDR3 DNA is TGTGCCAGTAGTATAGATCTGGGAACTAGCCCTGAGATGAACACCGGGGAGCTGTTTTTT. It encodes CASSIDLGTSPEMNTGELFF.

This chain joins TRBV10-3 and TRBJ1-2, with 7 bases fitting TRBD1. The CDR3 is 14 amino acids. The trim removed 11 bases at V and 8 bases at J, leaving 17 bases unmatched. Germline-derived CDR1 and CDR2 are ENHRY and SYGVKD. The CDR3 protein is CASSQGVSASGYTF. CDR3 in DNA: TGTGCCTCTTCTCAGGGGGTCTCAGCTAGCGGCTACACCTTC.

This rearrangement joins TRBV7-8 to TRBJ2-2; the D is unclear. Per the germline V gene, CDR1 is SGHVS and CDR2 is FQNEAQ. Trimming cost V 3 bases and J 6 bases, with 8 bases left between them. This CDR3 is 13 amino acids long. For the CDR3, the DNA is TGTGCCAGCAGCTTCTTACTATCCGGGGAGCTGTTTTTT. It encodes CASSFLLSGELFF.

V and J are TRBV6-6 and TRBJ2-2; 10 bases are shared with TRBD1. Germline V gene data show CDR1 as MNHNY and CDR2 as SVGAGI (reference sequence). Trimming at V came to 6 bases and at J to 6 bases, leaving 7 bases not matched to a gene. The length of the CDR3 is 15 residues. Written as DNA, the CDR3 is TGTGCCAGCAGAAGGACAGGGGGGATGGCCGGGGAGCTGTTTTTT. Its protein is CASRRTGGMAGELFF.

The chain recombines TRBV30 with TRBJ2-2, with D possibly TRBD1 on 6 matching bases. Germline CDR1 GTSNPN, CDR2 SVGIG (reference sequence). The CDR3 has 15 amino acids. V was cut by 0 bases and J by 7 bases, with 15 bases left in between. This CDR3 reads CAWSVQGPNDGELFF. The DNA of the CDR3 is TGTGCCTGGAGTGTACAGGGACCCAACGACGGGGAGCTGTTTTTT.

The CDR3 here is CASSIYGGGSSYEQYF. In nucleotides, the CDR3 is TGTGCCAGTAGTATATATGGCGGGGGAAGCTCCTACGAGCAGTACTTC. The chain combines TRBV19 with TRBJ2-7; 7 nucleotides match TRBD2. The CDR3 is 16 residues long. Looked up from germline, CDR1 is LNHDA and CDR2 is SQIVND (reference sequence). V lost 2 bases, J lost 0 bases, and 7 bases stayed unmatched.

The V and J genes are TRBV27 and TRBJ1-2; 10 positions agree with TRBD1. The germline V gene encodes CDR1 MNHEY and CDR2 SMNVEV (reference sequence). This CDR3 is 15 amino acids long. Unmatched junction bases numbered 6, after V lost 5 bases and J lost 3 bases. The CDR3 protein is CASSRDRGGHYGYTF. In DNA form, the CDR3 reads TGTGCCAGCAGTCGGGACAGGGGAGGACACTATGGCTACACCTTC.

The chain uses TRBV9 and TRBJ2-2; D is undetermined. Trimming removed 4 bases at V and 4 bases at J, with 14 bases between. Germline-derived CDR1 and CDR2 are SGDLS and YYNGEE. The CDR3 contains 15 residues. The CDR3 DNA reads as TGTGCCAGCAGCCCAGAGGTCACTATCACCGGGGAGCTGTTTTTT. Amino acids: CASSPEVTITGELFF. Together with reference TRBV9 and TRBJ2-2, the CDR3 gives the full variable domain: DSGVTQTPKHLITATGQRVTLRCSPRSGDLSVYWYQQSLDQGLQFLIQYYNGEERAKGNILERFSAQQFPDLHSELNLSSLELGDSALYFCASSPEVTITGELFFGEGSRLTVL.